The clone carrying this T cell receptor beta chain came up once. The antigen is unknown. Investigators prepared the TCR beta libraries by applying iRepertoire HTBI primers and Arm-PCR of CDR3 regions. TCRdb re-derived calls from the multiplex PCR reads in MiXCR, one entry per CDR3 protein. The sample holds about 470,000 distinct CDR3 sequences; roughly 20% are singletons and the top ten take 7% to 10%. Time point of the sample: persistent/refractory GD, antithyroid drugs over 5 years with positive TRAb. The TCR library was prepared using RNA isolated from PBMCs. This sample stems from a study of regulatory T cells in long-lasting Graves disease. Across the whole study: Patients with persistent Graves' disease had over 5 years of antithyroid drugs and persistent TSH receptor antibodies.

The study's findings and limits: TCR diversity in persistent Graves' patients was below that of newly diagnosed ones. Among the persistent patients, 2,741 public clonotypes were shared, more than the approximately 1,000 shared among new patients.

The source of this sequence is a female donor with Graves disease. This specimen consisted of peripheral blood mononuclear cells (PBMCs), obtained when the disease was refractory, from a patient treated with antithyroid drugs.

The CDR3 DNA reads as TGTGCCAGCAGCCTTTCGACAGGGTCGCCTAATGAAAAACTGTTTTTT. It codes for CASSLSTGSPNEKLFF. The chain combines TRBV28 with TRBJ1-4; TRBD1 aligns across 7 bases. From germline, CDR1 is MDHEN and CDR2 SYDVKM. The CDR3 is made up of 16 amino acids. J was trimmed by 3 bases and V by 6 bases; bases with no gene match: 10.